This entry lists 29 T cell receptor beta chains sequenced from one sample in a study of a mutant IDH1 vaccine in newly diagnosed glioma. Time point in this sample: week 35, safety follow-up. Each vaccine dose was 300 ug of mutant IDH1 20-mer peptide, with topical imiquimod. Produced via immunoSEQ multiplex PCR; TCRdb's table is partial and in-frame only. The sample includes tens of thousands of clones, roughly 76% of them seen just once. Antigen specificity for these receptors is unknown. Sequenced here: PBMCs, sampled from a glioma patient whose treatment included an IDH1 peptide vaccine. These receptors all come from a man aged 35-49 years with glioma.

The rearrangement joins TRBV11-2 to TRBJ1-2; 9 bases are shared with TRBD1. Germline V gene lookup returns CDR1 SGHAT and CDR2 FQNNGV. With 0 bases clipped from V and 1 base from J, the junction kept 3 bases outside the gene matches. The CDR3 loop spans 16 amino acids. The CDR3 sequence is CASSLDRDRVNYGYTF. The CDR3 DNA follows: TGTGCCAGCAGCTTAGATAGGGACAGGGTTAACTATGGCTACACCTTC.

A single count supports this clone. V and J are TRBV29-1 and TRBJ2-7; 10 nucleotides agree with TRBD2. The CDR3 is 13 residues long. Trimming took 7 bases from V and 4 from J; bases not matched to a gene: 7. Germline loops: CDR1 SQVTM, CDR2 ANQGSEA. The CDR3 DNA sequence: TGCAGCGCTAGACTAGCGGGCTCGTACGAGCAGTACTTC. It encodes CSARLAGSYEQYF.

In its sample, this clone was seen a few times. The chain carries TRBV29-1 and TRBJ2-2; the D is unclear. CDR1 and CDR2 from the germline V gene are SQVTM and ANQGSEA. The CDR3 covers 14 residues. Trimming shortened V by 7 bases and J by 3 bases, and 15 bases separated the two germline ends. Written as DNA, the CDR3 is TGCAGCGCCAAGCGCGAGTGGGACACCGGGGAGCTGTTTTTT. It is translated as CSAKREWDTGELFF.

This clone was picked up a small number of times. This chain links TRBV9 with TRBJ1-2, with D possibly TRBD1 on 6 matching bases. Trimming removed 5 bases at V and 8 bases at J, with 13 bases between. The CDR3 is 12 amino acids. Per the germline V gene, CDR1 is SGDLS and CDR2 is YYNGEE. CDR3 amino acids: CASRDSVRGYTF. CDR3 DNA sequence: TGTGCCAGCAGGGACAGTGTCCGAGGCTACACCTTC.

In this sample, this clone turned up once. This chain joins TRBV28 and TRBJ1-3; 8 bases match TRBD1. V lost 2 bases, J lost 4 bases, and 7 bases stayed unmatched. Germline CDR1 and CDR2: MDHEN and SYDVKM. CDR3 length: 16 residues. The CDR3 DNA reads TGTGCCAGCAGTTTACCCCAGGGGGCGTCCGGAAACACCATATATTTT. It is translated as CASSLPQGASGNTIYF.

V usage is TRBV4-3 and J usage is TRBJ1-2; 7 nucleotides agree with TRBD1. This CDR3 spans 13 amino acids. The germline V gene encodes CDR1 LGHNA and CDR2 YSLEER. Trimming at V came to 3 bases and at J to 4 bases, leaving 2 bases not matched to a gene. Here the CDR3 reads CASSQSGGYGYTF. For the CDR3, the DNA is TGCGCCAGCAGCCAGTCAGGGGGCTATGGCTACACCTTC.

The V gene is TRBV7-6, the J gene TRBJ2-7; TRBD1 aligns across 10 bases. Germline loops: CDR1 SGHVS, CDR2 FNYEAQ. Trimming at V came to 5 bases and at J to 4 bases, leaving 5 bases not matched to a gene. This CDR3 is 14 amino acids long. CDR3 residues: CASSLSGQGYEQYF. The DNA of the CDR3 is TGTGCCAGCAGCCTTTCGGGACAGGGGTACGAGCAGTACTTC.

This chain connects TRBV25-1 to TRBJ2-4; 10 bases line up with TRBD1. J was trimmed by 2 bases and V by 4 bases; bases with no gene match: 5. Germline values: CDR1 MGHDK, CDR2 SYGVNS. The CDR3 sequence is 16 residues long. The CDR3 protein is CASSAPDRGSKNIQYF. The CDR3 DNA follows: TGTGCCAGCAGTGCTCCGGACAGGGGGTCCAAAAACATTCAGTACTTC.

The chain carries TRBV7-2 and TRBJ2-1, with D tentatively TRBD1 (5 bases). With 5 bases removed from V and 0 bases from J, the gap between germline ends came to 14 bases. Germline CDR1 and CDR2: SGHTA and FQGNSA. CDR3 size: 16 residues. For the CDR3, the DNA is TGTGCCAGCAGCCCCTGGGGCGGCCCCTCCTACAATGAGCAGTTCTTC. This encodes CASSPWGGPSYNEQFF.

The genes are TRBV7-2 and TRBJ2-7; D gene ambiguous. Trimming took off 5 bases at V and 0 bases at J, with 11 bases between the two ends. The CDR3 length is 14 residues. Germline V gives CDR1 SGHTA, CDR2 FQGNSA. The CDR3 loop is CASSPTRSSYEQYF. DNA for the CDR3: TGTGCCAGCAGCCCCACCCGGAGCTCCTACGAGCAGTACTTC.

V usage is TRBV19 and J usage is TRBJ1-3; 8 nucleotides agree with TRBD1. V shed 8 bases, J shed 0 bases, and the junction held 6 bases outside the gene matches. Germline V gene data show CDR1 as LNHDA and CDR2 as SQIVND (reference sequence). The CDR3 extends over 15 amino acids. The CDR3 DNA reads TGTGCCAGTCGGCAGGGGGCCTACTCTGGAAACACCATATATTTT. This sequence encodes CASRQGAYSGNTIYF. The full variable domain, its missing parts supplied by reference TRBV19 and TRBJ1-3, is DGGITQSPKYLFRKEGQNVTLSCEQNLNHDAMYWYRQDPGQGLRLIYYSQIVNDFQKGDIAEGYSVSREKKESFPLTVTSAQKNPTAFYLCASRQGAYSGNTIYFGEGSWLTVV.

V usage is TRBV30 and J usage is TRBJ1-2; 9 bases map to TRBD1. Trimming took 7 bases from V and 5 from J; bases not matched to a gene: 11. This CDR3 is built from 14 residues. Looked up from germline, CDR1 is GTSNPN and CDR2 is SVGIG (reference sequence). CDR3 sequence (DNA): TGTGCCTCGGCCAAGGACAGGGGCGGGTATGGCTACACCTTC. This sequence encodes CASAKDRGGYGYTF.

V gene TRBV29-1 combines with J gene TRBJ2-3, with D possibly being TRBD1 or TRBD2 (5 bases each). The CDR3 is 13 amino acids. Germline V gene sequence: CDR1 SQVTM, CDR2 ANQGSEA. V gave up 4 bases and J gave up 4 bases, with 12 bases separating them. The CDR3 protein is CSVGGAPADTQYF. The CDR3 DNA reads TGCAGCGTTGGAGGGGCCCCGGCAGATACGCAGTATTTT.

This clone occurred once. The chain carries TRBV5-4 and TRBJ1-1; D is unclear. The CDR3 consists of 13 residues. Germline assignment: CDR1 SGHNT and CDR2 YYREEE (reference sequence). Between the trimmed V and J ends, which lost 5 bases and 1 base, there was a span of 9 bases. CDR3 sequence reads: CASRGLSNTEAFF. CDR3 DNA sequence: TGTGCCAGCAGGGGTCTTTCGAACACTGAAGCTTTCTTT.

The V gene is TRBV27, the J gene TRBJ1-4, with 9 bases identical to TRBD1. V lost 6 bases and J lost 8; bases outside the gene matches: 10. Germline V gene lookup returns CDR1 MNHEY and CDR2 SMNVEV (reference sequence). This CDR3 is 15 amino acids long. CDR3 amino acids: CASRYGGTGKEKLFF. The CDR3 DNA sequence: TGTGCCAGCAGATATGGAGGGACAGGGAAGGAAAAACTGTTTTTT.

The chain links TRBV6-4 to TRBJ1-4; no firm D call. The V gene lost 4 bases and the J gene lost 5 bases, with 14 bases spanning the gap. There are 15 residues in the CDR3. The germline V gene encodes CDR1 MRHNA and CDR2 SNTAGT. DNA for the CDR3: TGTGCCAGCAGTGCAGGCCGGGCCCCGAATGAAAAACTGTTTTTT. Translation gives CASSAGRAPNEKLFF.

The chain employs TRBV28 and TRBJ2-7, with 11 bases identical to TRBD1. Germline-derived CDR1 and CDR2 are MDHEN and SYDVKM. The CDR3 sequence is 15 residues long. V shed 2 bases, J shed 5 bases, and the junction held 5 bases outside the gene matches. CDR3 sequence reads: CASSLRDRGLDEQYF. CDR3 coding DNA: TGTGCCAGCAGTTTACGGGACAGGGGGTTGGACGAGCAGTACTTC.

The chain joins TRBV4-3 to TRBJ1-4, with D unresolved. The CDR3 covers 13 residues. From germline, CDR1 is LGHNA and CDR2 YSLEER. The ends were cut back, 3 bases at V and 7 bases at J, with 9 bases in the middle. The CDR3 sequence is CASSQKRGEKLFF. Written as DNA, the CDR3 is TGCGCCAGCAGCCAGAAGAGAGGTGAAAAACTGTTTTTT.

This clone was seen just once. V and J are TRBV27 and TRBJ2-7; D might be TRBD2 (7 bases). Germline CDR1 and CDR2: MNHEY and SMNVEV (reference sequence). Trimming left V 6 bases short and J 2 bases short, with 17 bases between. This CDR3 is 15 amino acids long. For the CDR3, the DNA is TGTGCCAGCAGGCAGCTCGGAGGGGGGGCCTACGAGCAGTACTTC. Translation gives CASRQLGGGAYEQYF.

This chain joins TRBV6-5 and TRBJ2-3, with 9 bases lining up with TRBD1. The germline CDR1 and CDR2 sequences are MNHEY and SVGAGI. This CDR3 comprises 16 residues. V lost 2 bases, J lost 3 bases, and 6 bases stayed unmatched. The CDR3 here is CASSYIGTGHTDTQYF. CDR3 bases: TGTGCCAGCAGTTACATCGGGACAGGGCATACAGATACGCAGTATTTT.

This clone has only one observation. This chain uses TRBV6-6 with TRBJ2-1, with 10 positions matching TRBD2. Germline V gene data show CDR1 as MNHNY and CDR2 as SVGAGI (reference sequence). The ends lost 7 bases at V and 10 bases at J; junction bases unmatched: 13. The CDR3 has 15 residues. The CDR3 coding sequence is TGTGCCAGCACCCCATGGGTAGCGGGAGGAGAAGAGCAGTTCTTC. Protein: CASTPWVAGGEEQFF.

This sequence joins TRBV10-2 and TRBJ1-2, with 7 bases that match TRBD1. The V segment lost 7 bases and the J segment 6 bases; nucleotides outside the gene matches: 8. The CDR3 length is 13 residues. Germline CDR1 and CDR2: WSHSY and SAAADI. The CDR3 region is CASNGGGLDGYTF. The CDR3 DNA follows: TGCGCCAGCAATGGAGGGGGCCTGGATGGCTACACCTTC.

The chain uses TRBV30 and TRBJ2-2, with a weak D call TRBD1 (5 bases). This CDR3 contains 13 residues. The ends were cut back, 4 bases at V and 5 bases at J, with 11 bases in the middle. Germline values: CDR1 GTSNPN, CDR2 SVGIG (reference sequence). The CDR3 DNA sequence: TGTGCCTGGAAAGGGGCTGAGACCGGGGAGCTGTTTTTT. It codes for CAWKGAETGELFF.

The chain carries TRBV9 and TRBJ1-2, with a possible D match to TRBD1 (5 bases). The germline V gene has CDR1 SGDLS and CDR2 YYNGEE. CDR3 length: 15 residues. V lost 4 bases to trimming and J lost 0 bases, with 13 bases between them. The CDR3 DNA reads TGTGCCAGCAGCCCGGGGGATTACCCTAACTATGGCTACACCTTC. It codes for CASSPGDYPNYGYTF.

The V and J genes are TRBV27 and TRBJ2-2; TRBD1 matches at 7 bases. CDR3 length: 13 residues. V gave up 5 bases and J gave up 7 bases; unmatched junction bases: 4. From germline, CDR1 is MNHEY and CDR2 SMNVEV (reference sequence). The CDR3 nucleotides are TGTGCCAGCAGTGTCGGGACAGTCGGGGAGCTGTTTTTT. Encoded protein: CASSVGTVGELFF.

The chain employs TRBV29-1 and TRBJ1-1; no reliable D call. The CDR3 is made up of 14 amino acids. Germline lookup yields CDR1 SQVTM and CDR2 ANQGSEA. With 3 bases removed from V and 1 base from J, the gap between germline ends came to 12 bases. In DNA, the CDR3 is TGCAGCGTTGAGCCCCTAAGAAGGAACACTGAAGCTTTCTTT. This encodes CSVEPLRRNTEAFF.

This CDR3 reads CSSHGTRETQYF. The CDR3 nucleotides read TGCAGCTCGCACGGGACACGGGAGACCCAGTACTTC. V gene TRBV29-1 combines with J gene TRBJ2-5, with D maybe TRBD1 (6 bases). V lost 8 bases and J lost 5, with 15 bases in between. This CDR3 region has 12 residues. Germline CDR1 is SQVTM and CDR2 is ANQGSEA.

This chain links TRBV7-9 with TRBJ2-4; perhaps TRBD1 as D (7 bases). V lost 5 bases and J lost 5, with 16 bases in between. Looked up from germline, CDR1 is SEHNR and CDR2 is FQNEAQ (reference sequence). CDR3 size: 15 residues. As DNA, the CDR3 is TGTGCCAGCAGCCCCTTTGGAGGGGGCCAAAACATTCAGTACTTC. Protein: CASSPFGGGQNIQYF. The complete variable domain, with remaining parts taken from reference TRBV7-9 and TRBJ2-4, reads DTGVSQNPRHKITKRGQNVTFRCDPISEHNRLYWYRQTLGQGPEFLTYFQNEAQLEKSRLLSDRFSAERPKGSFSTLEIQRTEQGDSAMYLCASSPFGGGQNIQYFGAGTRLSVL.

This chain joins TRBV6-4 and TRBJ1-2; 12 positions agree with TRBD1. The V gene's germline CDR1 is MRHNA and CDR2 SNTAGT. Trimming at V came to 3 bases and at J to 13 bases, leaving 15 bases not matched to a gene. The CDR3 contains 16 residues. The CDR3, as DNA: TGTGCCAGCAGTGAGATTCACGGGACAGGGGGCGGCAAAGGCACCTTC. This sequence encodes CASSEIHGTGGGKGTF.